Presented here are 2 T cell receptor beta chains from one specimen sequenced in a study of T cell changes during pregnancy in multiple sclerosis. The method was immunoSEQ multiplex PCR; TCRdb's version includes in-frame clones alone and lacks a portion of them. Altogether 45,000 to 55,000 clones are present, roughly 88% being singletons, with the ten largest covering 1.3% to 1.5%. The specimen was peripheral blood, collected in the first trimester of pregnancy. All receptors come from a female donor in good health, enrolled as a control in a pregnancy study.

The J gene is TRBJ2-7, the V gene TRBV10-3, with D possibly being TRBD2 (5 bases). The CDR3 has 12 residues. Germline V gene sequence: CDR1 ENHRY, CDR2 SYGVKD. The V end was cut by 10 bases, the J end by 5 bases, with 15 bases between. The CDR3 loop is CATQQGGDEQYF. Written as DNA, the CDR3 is TGTGCCACCCAGCAAGGAGGAGACGAGCAGTACTTC.

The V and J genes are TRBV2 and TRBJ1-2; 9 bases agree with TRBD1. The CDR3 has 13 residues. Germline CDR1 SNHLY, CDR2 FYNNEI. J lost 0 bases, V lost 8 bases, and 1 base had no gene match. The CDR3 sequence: CASRDRANYGYTF. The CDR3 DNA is TGTGCCAGCCGGGACAGGGCTAACTATGGCTACACCTTC.